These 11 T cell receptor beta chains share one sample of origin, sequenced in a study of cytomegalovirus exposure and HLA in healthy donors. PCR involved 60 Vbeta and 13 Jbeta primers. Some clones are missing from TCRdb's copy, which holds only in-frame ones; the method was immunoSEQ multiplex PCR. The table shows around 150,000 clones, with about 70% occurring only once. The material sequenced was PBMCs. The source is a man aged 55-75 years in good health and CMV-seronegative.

CDR3 bases: TGCGCCAGCAGCCAAGATCGGAGGGACGGCATGAACACTGAAGCTTTCTTT. Translating it yields CASSQDRRDGMNTEAFF. This sequence joins TRBV4-1 and TRBJ1-1; maybe TRBD1 (5 bases). Germline V lookup: CDR1 MGHRA, CDR2 YSYEKL. Trimming removed 0 bases from V and 0 bases from J, with 14 bases in between. CDR3 size: 17 residues.

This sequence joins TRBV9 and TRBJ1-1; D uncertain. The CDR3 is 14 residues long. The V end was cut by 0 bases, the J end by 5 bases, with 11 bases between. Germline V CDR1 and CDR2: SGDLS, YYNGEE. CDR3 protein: CASSVVGPATEAFF. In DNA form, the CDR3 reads TGTGCCAGCAGCGTAGTGGGCCCGGCAACTGAAGCTTTCTTT.

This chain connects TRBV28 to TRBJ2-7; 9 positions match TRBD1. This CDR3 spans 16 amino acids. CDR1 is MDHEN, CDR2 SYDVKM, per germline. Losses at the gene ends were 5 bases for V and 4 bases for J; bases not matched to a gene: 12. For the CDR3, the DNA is TGTGCCAGCAGTCCCCTTTACGGGACAGGGAAATACGAGCAGTACTTC. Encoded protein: CASSPLYGTGKYEQYF.

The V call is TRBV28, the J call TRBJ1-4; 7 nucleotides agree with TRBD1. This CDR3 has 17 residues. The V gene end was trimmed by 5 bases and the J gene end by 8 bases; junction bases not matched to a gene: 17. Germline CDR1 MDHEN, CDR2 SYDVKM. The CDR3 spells CASSPSMPGQRGEKLFF. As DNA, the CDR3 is TGTGCCAGCAGTCCGTCGATGCCGGGACAGAGAGGAGAAAAACTGTTTTTT.

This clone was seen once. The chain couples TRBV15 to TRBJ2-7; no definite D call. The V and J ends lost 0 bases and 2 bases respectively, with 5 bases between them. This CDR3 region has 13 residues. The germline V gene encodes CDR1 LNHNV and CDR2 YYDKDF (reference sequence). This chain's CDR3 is CATSRDLAYEQYF. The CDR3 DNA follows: TGTGCCACCAGCAGAGATTTAGCCTACGAGCAGTACTTC.

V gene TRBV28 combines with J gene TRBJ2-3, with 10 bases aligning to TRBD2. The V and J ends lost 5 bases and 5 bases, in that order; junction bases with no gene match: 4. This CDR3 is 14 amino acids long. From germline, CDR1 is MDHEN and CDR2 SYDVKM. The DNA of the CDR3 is TGTGCCAGCAGTCTAGCGGGAGTACGAGATACGCAGTATTTT. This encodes CASSLAGVRDTQYF.

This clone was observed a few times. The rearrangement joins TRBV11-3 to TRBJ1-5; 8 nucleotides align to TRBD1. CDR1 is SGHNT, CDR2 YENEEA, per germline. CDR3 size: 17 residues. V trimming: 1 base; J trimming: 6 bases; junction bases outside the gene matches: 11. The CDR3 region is CASSLVFRGQESQPQHF. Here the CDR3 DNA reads TGTGCCAGCAGCTTAGTTTTCAGGGGGCAGGAGTCTCAGCCCCAGCATTTT.

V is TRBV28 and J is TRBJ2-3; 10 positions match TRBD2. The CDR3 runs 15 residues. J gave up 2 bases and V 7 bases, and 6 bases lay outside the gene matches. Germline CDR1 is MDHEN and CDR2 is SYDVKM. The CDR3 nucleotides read TGTGCCAGCAACCTTCTAGCGGGGGCCACAGATACGCAGTATTTT. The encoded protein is CASNLLAGATDTQYF. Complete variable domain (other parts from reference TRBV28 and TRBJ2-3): DVKVTQSSRYLVKRTGEKVFLECVQDMDHENMFWYRQDPGLGLRLIYFSYDVKMKEKGDIPEGYSVSREKKERFSLILESASTNQTSMYLCASNLLAGATDTQYFGPGTRLTVL.

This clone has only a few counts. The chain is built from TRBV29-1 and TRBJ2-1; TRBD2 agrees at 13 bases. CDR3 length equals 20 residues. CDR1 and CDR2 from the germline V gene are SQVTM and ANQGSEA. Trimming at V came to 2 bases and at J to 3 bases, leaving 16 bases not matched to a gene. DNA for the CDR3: TGCAGCGTTGAAAAATGGGGGGATCATGGACTAGCGGGAGTCTACAATGAGCAGTTCTTC. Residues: CSVEKWGDHGLAGVYNEQFF.

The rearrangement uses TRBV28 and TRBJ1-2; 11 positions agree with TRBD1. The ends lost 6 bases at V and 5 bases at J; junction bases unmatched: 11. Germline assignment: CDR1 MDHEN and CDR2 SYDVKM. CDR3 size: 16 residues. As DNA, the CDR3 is TGTGCCAGCAGGGAATCTAGGGGACAGGGGGGTTATGGCTACACCTTC. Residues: CASRESRGQGGYGYTF.

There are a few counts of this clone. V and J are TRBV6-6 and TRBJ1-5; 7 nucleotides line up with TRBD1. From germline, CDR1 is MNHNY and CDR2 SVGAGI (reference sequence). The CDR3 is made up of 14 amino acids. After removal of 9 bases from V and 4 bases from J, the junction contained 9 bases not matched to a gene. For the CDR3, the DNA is TGTGCCAGTAGAGACAGGGCCATTAATCAGCCCCAGCATTTT. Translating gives CASRDRAINQPQHF.